This T cell receptor (beta chain) was sequenced during a study of post-analysis software for immune sequencing data (dated by TCRdb to the mid-2010s). Regarding the study in general: Relapsing-remitting, secondary progressive and progressive-relapsing multiple sclerosis were recorded as disease courses, and subtype annotation was lacking for some patients. The patient repertoires were set against 10 or so previously published healthy control repertoires from donors whose ages ranged from roughly 6 to 26 years. A subset of samples was prepared in parallel using single-end sample barcoding, then pooled and co-amplified after Illumina adapter ligation. What the study reported, not specific to this receptor: Direct clustering with F measure revealed strong co-clustering of samples prepared in the same batch, which led to a batch-effect correction. Roughly 5 TRBV segments, including TRBV5-6, TRBV5-1 and TRBV20-1, were significantly more frequent in patients than controls. The multiple sclerosis patient group was slightly younger than the control group. Significantly lower normalized Chao1 diversity was found in multiple sclerosis patients than in controls, suggesting substantial peripheral T-cell clonal expansion.

Libraries were built with PCR. TCRdb names Illumina HiSeq 2500 as the instrument used. To reduce PCR and sequencing biases, unique molecular identifiers were built into the TCR beta cDNA libraries. Approximately 500,000 cDNA molecules were obtained for every 1 to 10 million input T cells, so each molecule roughly corresponded to one T cell. Patient libraries were prepared and sequenced with the same protocol used for the earlier healthy control dataset. Samples belonging to the same batch were prepared together, multiplexed and sequenced on a shared HiSeq lane. In the source study's methods: MIGEC was used to process the raw barcoded reads, and molecular identifier groups with only a single read were discarded before consensus assembly and CDR3 extraction. VDJtools was used for post-analysis of the clonotype tables, with diversity normalized by down-sampling every dataset to the smallest sample size. In repertoire overlap clustering, CDR3 amino acid sequences, but not nucleotide sequences, were matched to correct batch-related cross-sample contamination. The public reads were quality trimmed at Q25 with fastp and then assembled into clones with MiXCR by TCRdb, keeping productive beta chains. All rows with the same CDR3 protein become a single entry with the most common DNA and genes. Here the V and J calls rest on TCRdb's processing, not on the authors' analysis. The sample includes under 650,000 distinct CDR3 sequences, with roughly 45% observed a single time. The leading ten clones occupy approximately 1.7% of the sample.

About this clonotype: The clone's antigen remains unknown. Base quality data are lacking; no much larger clone is found one base away.

Spanning cysteine to phenylalanine, the CDR3 consists of 15 amino acids. The retained sequence is limited to the CDR3, 45 bases, with the frame set at the first base. Trimming at the junction amounts to 5 bases on V and 4 bases on J, and the germline ends lie 16 bases apart. TCR beta repertoires were profiled from peripheral blood of roughly twelve young patients with multiple sclerosis to demonstrate the VDJtools post-analysis software. The patients with multiple sclerosis were children and adolescents between about 6 and 15 years of age. The rearrangement combines TRBV12-3 or TRBV12-4 with TRBJ2-3; a tentative D match to TRBD1 spans 6 bases. The clonotype originates from a girl aged 10 to 17 with multiple sclerosis. The sequenced sample consisted of blood. The bases are TGTGCCAGCAGTAGGGACACTTACGGCGCAGATACGCAGTATTTT. The encoded protein is CASSRDTYGADTQYF.